The next 30 T cell receptor beta chains were all read from a single sample in a study of control samples from healthy donors and cancer patients. Assay: immunoSEQ multiplex PCR; the TCRdb copy retains only in-frame clones and omits some. This table has 150,000 or so clones, roughly 92% appearing once. Sequenced material: blood. All receptors come from a man aged 18 to 29 in good health.

The chain is built from TRBV6-6 and TRBJ1-5; TRBD1 matches at 9 bases. CDR3 size: 15 residues. Germline V gene sequence: CDR1 MNHNY, CDR2 SVGAGI (reference sequence). The trim removed 5 bases at V and 1 base at J, leaving 3 bases unmatched. CDR3: CASSIDRGSNQPQHF. In DNA, the CDR3 is TGTGCCAGCAGTATCGACAGGGGGAGCAATCAGCCCCAGCATTTT.

The V call is TRBV19, the J call TRBJ1-5, with D hard to call. The germline V and J ends were trimmed by 3 bases and 11 bases, with 20 bases remaining between them. Germline loops: CDR1 LNHDA, CDR2 SQIVND (reference sequence). The CDR3 loop spans 15 amino acids. The CDR3 protein is CASSIPARPLKTQHF. CDR3 nucleotide sequence: TGTGCCAGTAGTATCCCGGCCAGACCTCTTAAAACCCAGCATTTT.

The chain uses TRBV6-5 and TRBJ1-1, with 7 bases matching TRBD1. The V gene's germline CDR1 is MNHEY and CDR2 SVGAGI. The junction had 6 bases not matched to a gene; V was cut back by 0 bases and J by 5 bases. The CDR3 extends over 15 amino acids. The CDR3 DNA follows: TGTGCCAGCAGTTACTCCCGAAGACAGGGAACTGAAGCTTTCTTT. Translation: CASSYSRRQGTEAFF.

This sequence joins TRBV15 and TRBJ1-3, with 7 bases that match TRBD1. The trim removed 0 bases at V and 6 bases at J, leaving 5 bases unmatched. The CDR3 is 15 amino acids. CDR1 and CDR2 from the germline V gene are LNHNV and YYDKDF (reference sequence). CDR3 sequence (DNA): TGTGCCACCAGCAGAGATTCAGGGGGGGAAAACACCATATATTTT. Translation: CATSRDSGGENTIYF.

CDR3 loop: CATSDRANTEAFF. CDR3 DNA: TGTGCCACCTCGGACAGGGCAAACACTGAAGCTTTCTTT. The chain has TRBV30 and TRBJ1-1; 8 bases are shared with TRBD1. Germline V lookup: CDR1 GTSNPN, CDR2 SVGIG (reference sequence). The CDR3 contains 13 residues. V was pared by 8 bases and J by 2 bases, with 7 bases of the junction left unmatched. Full variable domain (remainder filled in from reference TRBV30 and TRBJ1-1): SQTIHQWPATLVQPVGSPLSLECTVEGTSNPNLYWYRQAAGRGLQLLFYSVGIGQISSEVPQNLSASRPQDRQFILSSKKLLLSDSGFYLCATSDRANTEAFFGQGTRLTVV.

The chain employs TRBV5-1 and TRBJ2-5, with 7 bases lining up with TRBD1. The CDR3 length is 14 residues. The germline gives CDR1 SGHRS, CDR2 YFSETQ. V lost 4 bases and J lost 1; bases outside the gene matches: 4. The CDR3 nucleotides are TGCGCCAGCAGCCGGGGACAGCCCCAAGAGACCCAGTACTTC. Its translation is CASSRGQPQETQYF.

This sequence joins TRBV29-1 and TRBJ2-7, with 7 bases lining up with TRBD1. J was trimmed by 5 bases and V by 6 bases; bases with no gene match: 16. Germline V lookup: CDR1 SQVTM, CDR2 ANQGSEA. The CDR3 extends over 15 amino acids. The CDR3 DNA follows: TGCAGCGTGGCGACAGGGAATAGATTTAGGGACGAGCAGTACTTC. Amino acids: CSVATGNRFRDEQYF.

This clone was found once. The chain has TRBV7-2 and TRBJ1-6, with D possibly TRBD1 on 5 matching bases. Trimming took 5 bases from V and 4 from J, leaving 6 bases between them. The germline CDR1 and CDR2 sequences are SGHTA and FQGNSA. CDR3 length: 13 amino acids. This chain's CDR3 is CASSTGYNSPLHF. The CDR3 DNA reads TGTGCCAGCAGCACAGGTTATAATTCACCCCTCCACTTT.

The CDR3 is CASSNSSGREQFF. As DNA, the CDR3 is TGTGCCAGCAGTAATTCATCGGGCAGGGAGCAGTTCTTC. The chain carries TRBV9 and TRBJ2-1; D call uncertain. CDR1 and CDR2 from the germline V gene are SGDLS and YYNGEE. CDR3 length: 13 residues. V was trimmed by 5 bases and J by 10 bases, leaving 16 bases between them.

The rearrangement links TRBV11-2 to TRBJ1-2, with a weak D call TRBD1 (6 bases). V lost 1 base and J 7 bases, leaving 7 bases between the germline ends. CDR1 is SGHAT and CDR2 is FQNNGV in the germline V gene. The CDR3 is 12 residues long. CDR3 region: CASSLGGAGYTF. CDR3 DNA: TGTGCCAGCAGCTTAGGGGGGGCTGGCTACACCTTC.

V and J are TRBV5-4 and TRBJ2-5; unclear D gene. V lost 5 bases and J lost 4, with 12 bases in between. Germline lookup yields CDR1 SGHNT and CDR2 YYREEE (reference sequence). CDR3 length: 13 amino acids. The CDR3 nucleotides read TGTGCCAGCAGTCTTGGGGTGGGAGAGACCCAGTACTTC. Amino acid sequence: CASSLGVGETQYF.

The chain combines TRBV6-1 with TRBJ2-3; D possibly corresponds to TRBD1 (5 bases). The CDR3 has 13 amino acids. The V end lost 1 base, the J end lost 8 bases, and 10 bases lay between the germline ends. Germline V gives CDR1 MNHNS, CDR2 SASEGT. CDR3 protein: CASSEEGQATQYF. The CDR3 DNA is TGTGCCAGCAGTGAAGAGGGGCAGGCTACGCAGTATTTT.

V usage is TRBV5-1 and J usage is TRBJ2-7; 8 bases agree with TRBD1. The CDR3 consists of 15 residues. Germline loops: CDR1 SGHRS, CDR2 YFSETQ. The V segment lost 2 bases and the J segment 1 base; nucleotides outside the gene matches: 5. The DNA for the CDR3 is TGCGCCAGCAGCTTAAGCCAGGGGGCATCCTACGAGCAGTACTTC. Its protein product is CASSLSQGASYEQYF.

The rearrangement uses TRBV9 and TRBJ1-4, with 10 positions matching TRBD1. J was trimmed by 7 bases and V by 0 bases; bases with no gene match: 3. CDR1 SGDLS and CDR2 YYNGEE come from the germline V gene. This CDR3 contains 15 residues. The CDR3 spells CASSVGQGAFEKLFF. For the CDR3, the DNA is TGTGCCAGCAGCGTAGGACAGGGGGCATTTGAAAAACTGTTTTTT. Filled out from reference TRBV9 and TRBJ1-4, the complete variable domain reads DSGVTQTPKHLITATGQRVTLRCSPRSGDLSVYWYQQSLDQGLQFLIQYYNGEERAKGNILERFSAQQFPDLHSELNLSSLELGDSALYFCASSVGQGAFEKLFFGSGTQLSVL.

The chain is built from TRBV25-1 and TRBJ1-1, with D uncertain. V was trimmed by 6 bases and J by 0 bases, leaving 14 bases between them. The CDR3 length is 15 residues. From germline, CDR1 is MGHDK and CDR2 SYGVNS. Here the CDR3 DNA reads TGTGCCAGCAGGAAAACTCGGTCTTTGAACACTGAAGCTTTCTTT. Translating it yields CASRKTRSLNTEAFF.

The CDR3 protein is CASGAPWAGRTNQPQHF. CDR3 in DNA: TGCGCCAGCGGCGCGCCATGGGCAGGGCGGACAAATCAGCCCCAGCATTTT. This chain uses TRBV4-1 with TRBJ1-5; TRBD1 might be the D (5 bases). The V end was cut by 8 bases, the J end by 4 bases, with 24 bases between. CDR3 length equals 17 residues. Germline values: CDR1 MGHRA, CDR2 YSYEKL.

The gene calls are TRBV19 and TRBJ1-6; weak D call: TRBD1 (5 bases). The CDR3 is made up of 15 amino acids. The V gene's germline CDR1 is LNHDA and CDR2 SQIVND (reference sequence). Deletions cut 5 bases from V and 9 bases from J, with 17 bases between. The chain's CDR3 is CASSPSRGSGSPLHF. The CDR3 DNA follows: TGTGCCAGTAGTCCAAGTCGGGGGAGTGGTTCACCCCTCCACTTT.

V gene TRBV11-2 combines with J gene TRBJ2-2; TRBD1 is a possible D gene (6 bases). V gave up 6 bases and J gave up 8 bases, with 16 bases separating them. Germline CDR1 is SGHAT and CDR2 is FQNNGV. This CDR3 has 14 amino acids. The CDR3 here is CASSLIQGHGELFF. DNA of the CDR3: TGTGCCAGCAGTTTAATTCAGGGACATGGGGAGCTGTTTTTT. The variable domain in full, completed from reference TRBV11-2 and TRBJ2-2, reads EAGVAQSPRYKIIEKRQSVAFWCNPISGHATLYWYQQILGQGPKLLIQFQNNGVVDDSQLPKDRFSAERLKGVDSTLKIQPAKLEDSAVYLCASSLIQGHGELFFGEGSRLTVL.

V is TRBV7-3 and J is TRBJ2-2; TRBD1 agrees at 7 bases. The CDR3 sequence is 15 residues long. The germline CDR1 and CDR2 sequences are SGHTA and FQGTGA. V was clipped by 3 bases and J by 4 bases; unmatched bases: 5. This CDR3 is CASSFRTGGTGELFF. DNA for the CDR3: TGTGCCAGCAGCTTCCGGACAGGAGGCACCGGGGAGCTGTTTTTT.

V is TRBV6-4 and J is TRBJ1-2; D ambiguous. CDR3 length: 15 residues. V lost 8 bases to trimming and J lost 4 bases, with 20 bases between them. Germline lookup yields CDR1 MRHNA and CDR2 SNTAGT. The DNA of the CDR3 is TGTGCCAGCCCGGATCGGCTTTCCGTCCCCTATGGCTACACCTTC. Its protein product is CASPDRLSVPYGYTF.

A word on this clone: Other DNA sequences within the sample encode an identical CDR3. The chain uses TRBV9 and TRBJ2-3, with 9 bases identical to TRBD2. Losses at the gene ends were 0 bases for V and 1 base for J; bases not matched to a gene: 0. The CDR3 is 15 residues long. Looked up from germline, CDR1 is SGDLS and CDR2 is YYNGEE. The CDR3 loop reads CASSVGGGGTDTQYF. CDR3 nucleotides: TGTGCCAGCAGCGTAGGCGGGGGGGGCACAGATACGCAGTATTTT. The complete variable domain, with remaining parts taken from reference TRBV9 and TRBJ2-3, reads DSGVTQTPKHLITATGQRVTLRCSPRSGDLSVYWYQQSLDQGLQFLIQYYNGEERAKGNILERFSAQQFPDLHSELNLSSLELGDSALYFCASSVGGGGTDTQYFGPGTRLTVL.

This clone was counted a single time. V usage is TRBV11-2 and J usage is TRBJ2-7; 7 nucleotides agree with TRBD1. Germline values: CDR1 SGHAT, CDR2 FQNNGV. Trimming removed 1 base from V and 2 bases from J; junction bases left unmatched: 2. CDR3 length equals 14 residues. The CDR3 is CASSLAGGTYEQYF. DNA of the CDR3: TGTGCCAGCAGCTTAGCAGGGGGAACCTACGAGCAGTACTTC.

The chain is built from TRBV5-1 and TRBJ1-1, with D unclear. The germline CDR1 and CDR2 sequences are SGHRS and YFSETQ. The CDR3 spans 14 residues. V lost 4 bases, J lost 1 base, and 11 bases lay in between. CDR3 DNA: TGCGCCAGCAGCGAACCTTCGGGGAACACTGAAGCTTTCTTT. Protein product: CASSEPSGNTEAFF.

V gene TRBV3-1 (or the pseudogene TRBV3-2) combines with J gene TRBJ2-5, with TRBD2 matching 11 bases. J was trimmed by 5 bases and V by 4 bases; bases with no gene match: 6. The CDR3 extends over 15 amino acids. Looked up from germline, CDR1 is LGHDT and CDR2 is YNNKEL (reference sequence). CDR3 in DNA: TGTGCCAGCAGCCCCGGGGTAGCGGGGGGGGAGACCCAGTACTTC. This gives the protein CASSPGVAGGETQYF.

V is TRBV4-1 and J is TRBJ1-4; the D gene is possibly TRBD1 (5 bases). In germline, CDR1 is MGHRA, CDR2 YSYEKL. The CDR3 covers 15 residues. Trimming cost V 1 base and J 2 bases, with 8 bases left between them. The CDR3 nucleotides read TGCGCCAGCAGCCAAGTGGGGACCACTAATGAAAAACTGTTTTTT. It encodes CASSQVGTTNEKLFF.

This clone was recorded only once. This chain joins TRBV5-1 and TRBJ1-6; a possible D gene is TRBD1 (6 bases). The CDR3 extends over 15 amino acids. Trimming removed 0 bases from V and 10 bases from J, with 14 bases in between. Per the germline V gene, CDR1 is SGHRS and CDR2 is YFSETQ. This CDR3 is CASSLGAGENSPLHF. CDR3 DNA: TGCGCCAGCAGCTTGGGGGCAGGGGAAAACTCACCCCTCCACTTT.

The chain links TRBV24-1 to TRBJ2-3; D is unresolved. The CDR3 is made up of 13 amino acids. Germline CDR1 is KGHDR and CDR2 is SFDVKD. Trimming stripped 0 bases from V and 4 bases from J, with 4 bases between. The CDR3 nucleotides are TGTGCCACCAGTGATTTGGGATCAGATACGCAGTATTTT. Amino acids: CATSDLGSDTQYF.

The V and J genes are TRBV9 and TRBJ2-5; 12 bases line up with TRBD2. This CDR3 region has 16 residues. Germline V gene data show CDR1 as SGDLS and CDR2 as YYNGEE. After removal of 0 bases from V and 3 bases from J, the junction contained 3 bases not matched to a gene. As DNA, the CDR3 is TGTGCCAGCAGCGTAGCCCCTAGCGGGGGGGAAGAGACCCAGTACTTC. Encoded protein: CASSVAPSGGEETQYF.

The chain combines TRBV4-2 with TRBJ2-7; the match to TRBD2 covers 13 bases. The germline V gene encodes CDR1 LGHNA and CDR2 YNFKEQ. The CDR3 runs 19 residues. The V segment lost 1 base and the J segment 1 base; nucleotides outside the gene matches: 10. CDR3 sequence (DNA): TGTGCCAGCAGCCAAGTAGAACTAGCGGGGGGGCCTGGGTCCTACGAGCAGTACTTC. Translating it yields CASSQVELAGGPGSYEQYF.

The CDR3 DNA is TGTGCCAGCTCACCCCGACGGATCCCAAGCTCTGGGGCCAACGTCCTGACTTTC. It is translated as CASSPRRIPSSGANVLTF. This chain joins TRBV18 and TRBJ2-6, with D unresolved. The CDR3 length is 18 residues. CDR1 KGHSH and CDR2 LQKENI come from the germline V gene. The V gene lost 3 bases and the J gene lost 0 bases, with 15 bases spanning the gap.